The 15 T cell receptor beta chains below were found in one sample sequenced in a study of T cell repertoires in cytomegalovirus infection. TCRdb reprocessed the reads with MiXCR, giving one entry per CDR3 protein. The sample yields under 300,000 distinct CDR3 sequences, roughly 12% seen once. Material for sequencing was PBMCs. These receptors originate from a human donor in good health (CMV status not recorded). Some clones in this sample may be carry-over from other donors' samples.

There are a few counts of this clonotype. The rearrangement uses TRBV14 and TRBJ2-5; TRBD2 matches at 7 bases. V was pared by 7 bases and J by 3 bases, with 5 bases of the junction left unmatched. The CDR3 covers 13 residues. From germline, CDR1 is SGHDN and CDR2 FVKESK. Written as DNA, the CDR3 is TGTGCCAGCAAACGGAGCGGGAAAGAGACCCAGTACTTC. Its translation is CASKRSGKETQYF.

The table lists this clonotype with many counts. The rearrangement uses TRBV6-1 and TRBJ2-1; the match to TRBD1 covers 8 bases. The J segment lost 4 bases and the V segment lost 10 bases, leaving 9 bases of the junction unmatched. This CDR3 contains 14 residues. CDR1 and CDR2 (germline): MNHNS, SASEGT. DNA of the CDR3: TGTGCCATACACGGAGACAGGGGATACAATGAGCAGTTCTTC. Protein: CAIHGDRGYNEQFF.

This clonotype occurred many times. The V gene is TRBV24-1, the J gene TRBJ2-7; weak D call: TRBD2 (5 bases). Germline CDR1 is KGHDR and CDR2 is SFDVKD. This CDR3 spans 11 amino acids. V lost 7 bases, J lost 3 bases, and 6 bases lay in between. The CDR3, as DNA: TGTGCCACCAGCGAGGGCTACGAGCAGTACTTC. It encodes CATSEGYEQYF.

This clonotype has more than one count but fewer than ten. The genes are TRBV20-1 and TRBJ1-1; D is undetermined. The CDR3 runs 14 residues. From germline, CDR1 is DFQATT and CDR2 SNEGSKA (reference sequence). V was pared by 4 bases and J by 1 base, with 13 bases between. For the CDR3, the DNA is TGCAGTGCTACTACCGGACGGACGAACACTGAAGCTTTCTTT. Amino acids: CSATTGRTNTEAFF.

This clonotype turned up a few times. J is TRBJ2-1 and V is TRBV5-4; 7 bases match TRBD1. The V gene end was trimmed by 8 bases and the J gene end by 0 bases; junction bases not matched to a gene: 8. This CDR3 comprises 15 residues. The V gene's germline CDR1 is SGHNT and CDR2 YYREEE (reference sequence). The CDR3 loop reads CASKAGGPSYNEQFF. The CDR3 bases are TGTGCCAGTAAAGCAGGGGGACCCTCCTACAATGAGCAGTTCTTC.

In its sample, this clonotype was seen many times. This chain uses TRBV7-2 with TRBJ2-1; 11 bases are shared with TRBD2. The CDR3 contains 14 residues. V lost 5 bases and J lost 11; bases outside the gene matches: 8. Germline assignment: CDR1 SGHTA and CDR2 FQGNSA. The CDR3 DNA sequence: TGTGCCAGCAGCCGGGGACTAGCGGAAGGACAGCAGTTCTTC. It codes for CASSRGLAEGQQFF.

This clonotype was observed at least ten times. The chain is built from TRBV12-3 or TRBV12-4 and TRBJ2-7, with D possibly matching TRBD2 (6 bases). The CDR3 has 14 residues. Between the trimmed V and J ends, which lost 0 bases and 2 bases, there was a span of 8 bases. The CDR3 protein is CASSLAGGAYEQYF. DNA of the CDR3: TGTGCCAGCAGTTTAGCGGGGGGTGCCTACGAGCAGTACTTC.

The J gene is TRBJ1-2, the V gene TRBV4-3, with D uncertain. CDR3 length equals 15 residues. Looked up from germline, CDR1 is LGHNA and CDR2 is YSLEER. V lost 4 bases and J lost 7, with 19 bases in between. CDR3 region: CASSPDPQAPTGYTF. The CDR3 region has the DNA TGCGCCAGCAGCCCCGACCCGCAGGCTCCCACTGGCTACACCTTC.

This clonotype has ten or more counts. V and J are TRBV19 and TRBJ2-1; D uncertain. The germline V gene has CDR1 LNHDA and CDR2 SQIVND (reference sequence). This CDR3 contains 12 residues. Trimming took off 0 bases at V and 9 bases at J, with 6 bases between the two ends. In nucleotides, the CDR3 is TGTGCCAGTAGTATAGATGGAACTGAGCAGTTCTTC. Its translation: CASSIDGTEQFF.

In this sample, this clonotype turned up many times. This chain joins TRBV6-2 or TRBV6-3 and TRBJ2-3; 10 bases fit TRBD2. Trimming cost V 3 bases and J 6 bases; bases outside gene matches: 6. This CDR3 comprises 15 residues. CDR1 and CDR2 (germline): MNHEY, SVGEGT. The CDR3 coding sequence is TGTGCCAGCAGTTATTCTAGCGGGAGACCGGATACGCAGTATTTT. Translated, it gives CASSYSSGRPDTQYF.

This clonotype was observed at least ten times. The V call is TRBV19, the J call TRBJ2-6; no reliable D call. The CDR3 is 16 residues long. The V and J ends lost 3 bases and 1 base respectively, with 10 bases between them. Germline V lookup: CDR1 LNHDA, CDR2 SQIVND (reference sequence). CDR3 DNA sequence: TGTGCCAGTAGTATTCATCGCTTTTCTGGGGCCAACGTCCTGACTTTC. It translates to CASSIHRFSGANVLTF. Full variable domain (outside the CDR3, taken from reference TRBV19 and TRBJ2-6): DGGITQSPKYLFRKEGQNVTLSCEQNLNHDAMYWYRQDPGQGLRLIYYSQIVNDFQKGDIAEGYSVSREKKESFPLTVTSAQKNPTAFYLCASSIHRFSGANVLTFGAGSRLTVL.

This clonotype came up many times. J is TRBJ1-1 and V is TRBV7-2; the D is unclear. Trimming pared 5 bases from V and 3 bases from J, leaving 16 bases between. Looked up from germline, CDR1 is SGHTA and CDR2 is FQGNSA. The CDR3 loop spans 15 amino acids. The CDR3 loop reads CASSLTRTRDTEAFF. CDR3 coding DNA: TGTGCCAGCAGCCTCACTCGAACGAGGGACACTGAAGCTTTCTTT.

This clonotype was seen ten or more times. This chain uses TRBV7-2 with TRBJ2-5, with 7 bases matching TRBD1. The CDR3 is made up of 14 amino acids. V trimming: 2 bases; J trimming: 4 bases; junction bases outside the gene matches: 4. CDR1 is SGHTA and CDR2 is FQGNSA in the germline V gene. In DNA, the CDR3 is TGTGCCAGCAGCTTATGGGCAGGGGGAGAGACCCAGTACTTC. Amino acid sequence: CASSLWAGGETQYF.

V gene TRBV29-1 combines with J gene TRBJ1-4; 7 bases map to TRBD1. The CDR3 length is 14 residues. Germline V CDR1 and CDR2: SQVTM, ANQGSEA. The V gene end was trimmed by 5 bases and the J gene end by 3 bases; junction bases not matched to a gene: 6. The CDR3 loop is CSVIGGGPNEKLFF. DNA for the CDR3: TGCAGCGTTATAGGGGGCGGCCCTAATGAAAAACTGTTTTTT.

A few counts support this clonotype. The chain joins TRBV29-1 to TRBJ2-7; 10 bases match TRBD1. CDR3 length: 14 residues. The germline CDR1 and CDR2 sequences are SQVTM and ANQGSEA. Trimming cost V 3 bases and J 4 bases; bases outside gene matches: 6. For the CDR3, the DNA is TGCAGCGTTGAGGCGACAGGGGGCACGTACGAGCAGTACTTC. It specifies CSVEATGGTYEQYF.